A selection of T cell receptor beta chains follows, all from one sample in a study of cytomegalovirus exposure and HLA in healthy donors. TCRdb's copy holds only in-frame clones and misses some; the assay was immunoSEQ multiplex PCR. The sample includes about 200,000 clones, approximately 86% of them seen just once. Material: PBMCs. Receptors originate from a woman under 30 in good health and CMV-seronegative. Both conserved end residues are part of each CDR3. D genes are given only for firm matches. Clone size is not always given. Where it is, it says once, few, many or a class for expanded clones.

clone_size	cdr3_length	v_call	j_call	d_call	cdr3_aa	cdr3_nt
NA	15	TRBV11-3	TRBJ2-2	TRBD2	CASSLAGGNTGELFF	TGTGCCAGTAGCTTAGCGGGGGGGAACACCGGGGAGCTGTTTTTT
NA	15	TRBV5-4	TRBJ1-2	TRBD1	CASSAQDRGFWGYTF	TGTGCCAGCAGCGCCCAGGACAGGGGGTTTTGGGGCTACACCTTC
NA	14	TRBV27	TRBJ2-3	NA	CASSWSQPTDTQYF	TGTGCCAGCAGTTGGTCACAACCCACAGATACGCAGTATTTT
NA	16	TRBV5-1	TRBJ2-1	NA	CASRTGVFLAHNEQFF	TGCGCCAGCAGAACTGGGGTATTCTTAGCGCACAATGAGCAGTTCTTC
NA	15	TRBV5-5	TRBJ2-1	TRBD2	CASSLSRGGYNEQFF	TGTGCCAGCAGCTTGAGCCGGGGGGGCTACAATGAGCAGTTCTTC
NA	13	TRBV27	TRBJ1-2	NA	CASSFVGAEGYTF	TGTGCCAGCAGTTTTGTAGGGGCAGAAGGCTACACCTTC
medium-sized	16	TRBV30	TRBJ2-6	NA	CAWSVMGLTGANVLTF	TGTGCCTGGAGCGTGATGGGACTCACCGGGGCCAACGTCCTGACTTTC
NA	13	TRBV2	TRBJ2-7	NA	CASSEQTAGEQYF	TGTGCCAGCAGTGAACAGACTGCGGGGGAGCAGTACTTC
NA	15	TRBV5-4	TRBJ2-1	TRBD2	CASSPSSGGLNEQFF	TGTGCCAGCAGCCCTAGCTCGGGGGGACTCAATGAGCAGTTCTTC
NA	13	TRBV7-2	TRBJ2-7	NA	CASSFWQGYEQYF	TGTGCCAGCAGCTTTTGGCAGGGCTACGAGCAGTACTTC
NA	15	TRBV7-2	TRBJ1-5	NA	CASSYGRGSNQPQHF	TGTGCCAGCAGCTATGGGCGGGGGAGCAATCAGCCCCAGCATTTT
NA	12	TRBV11-2	TRBJ1-1	NA	CASSLARGRAFF	TGTGCCAGCAGCTTAGCCAGGGGAAGAGCTTTCTTT
few	16	TRBV19	TRBJ1-2	TRBD1	CASRKDRTGATYGYTF	TGTGCCAGTAGGAAAGATAGGACAGGGGCGACCTATGGCTACACCTTC
NA	15	TRBV5-1	TRBJ1-2	TRBD1	CASSFGQGANYGYTF	TGCGCCAGCAGCTTCGGACAGGGGGCTAACTATGGCTACACCTTC
few	13	TRBV19	TRBJ1-3	NA	CASSIGRGNTIYF	TGTGCCAGTAGTATCGGCAGGGGAAACACCATATATTTT
once	12	TRBV6-1	TRBJ2-5	NA	CASAQGLETQYF	TGTGCCAGCGCCCAGGGGCTTGAGACCCAGTACTTC
NA	16	TRBV28	TRBJ1-4	NA	CASSVTWPATNEKLFF	TGTGCCAGCTCCGTCACGTGGCCTGCAACTAATGAAAAACTGTTTTTT
NA	16	TRBV11-2	TRBJ1-1	TRBD1	CASSSLTGLANTEAFF	TGTGCCAGCAGCTCGTTGACAGGGTTAGCGAACACTGAAGCTTTCTTT
NA	16	TRBV7-7	TRBJ2-5	TRBD2	CASSYGLAGGYETQYF	TGTGCTAGCAGTTACGGACTAGCGGGGGGGTATGAGACCCAGTACTTC
NA	12	TRBV7-2	TRBJ1-2	NA	CASSYRTGDYTF	TGTGCCAGCAGCTATAGAACAGGAGACTACACCTTC
once	15	TRBV27	TRBJ2-2	NA	CASSLLGRSTGELFF	TGTGCCAGCAGTTTATTGGGCAGATCGACCGGGGAGCTGTTTTTT
NA	12	TRBV2	TRBJ2-3	NA	CASKGDTDTQYF	TGTGCCAGCAAAGGAGACACAGATACGCAGTATTTT
NA	15	TRBV28	TRBJ1-1	NA	CASSEAGAPGTEAFF	TGTGCCAGCAGCGAAGCAGGGGCGCCGGGCACTGAAGCTTTCTTT
NA	14	TRBV5-1	TRBJ2-7	NA	CASSLTGRSYEQYF	TGCGCCAGCAGCTTAACCGGGAGATCCTACGAGCAGTACTTC
NA	15	TRBV18	TRBJ1-1	NA	CASSPGQTMNTEAFF	TGTGCCAGCTCACCCGGACAGACCATGAACACTGAAGCTTTCTTT
NA	14	TRBV7-3	TRBJ1-2	NA	CASSLTPGNYSYTF	TGTGCCAGCAGCTTAACACCCGGGAACTATAGCTACACCTTC
NA	14	TRBV11-2	TRBJ2-7	NA	CASSLGRQADEQYF	TGTGCCAGCAGCTTAGGTCGACAGGCCGACGAGCAGTACTTC
few	14	TRBV25-1	TRBJ2-1	TRBD2	CASSLAGGGDEQFF	TGTGCCAGCAGTCTAGCGGGTGGAGGGGATGAGCAGTTCTTC
NA	15	TRBV14	TRBJ2-1	TRBD1	CASSQRTGLYNEQFF	TGTGCCAGCAGCCAGAGGACAGGGCTCTACAATGAGCAGTTCTTC